Given below is one T cell receptor beta chain in context. These data come from a study of blood T cell repertoires in COVID-19. Per the authors' pipeline: Nucleated cell number was recorded as an estimate derived from reference gene primer amplification. Here immunoSEQ multiplex PCR was the method, and the copy in TCRdb shows in-frame clones only, minus some. V and J calls and clone size are as listed in that table; D and trimming were resolved from the DNA. The table lists over 350,000 clones, approximately 90% of them singletons. The V gene end was trimmed by 4 bases and the J gene end by 2 bases; junction bases not matched to a gene: 9. The CDR3 has 16 residues. Germline CDR1 SGHRS, CDR2 YFSETQ.

The sample consisted of peripheral blood. The chain links TRBV5-1 to TRBJ2-4, with 7 bases matching TRBD1. The TCR was taken from a woman aged 25 to 45 with acute or convalescent COVID-19. The CDR3 loop is CASSTGQVVTKNIQYF. CDR3 nucleotide sequence: TGCGCCAGCAGCACCGGACAGGTTGTAACCAAAAACATTCAGTACTTC.